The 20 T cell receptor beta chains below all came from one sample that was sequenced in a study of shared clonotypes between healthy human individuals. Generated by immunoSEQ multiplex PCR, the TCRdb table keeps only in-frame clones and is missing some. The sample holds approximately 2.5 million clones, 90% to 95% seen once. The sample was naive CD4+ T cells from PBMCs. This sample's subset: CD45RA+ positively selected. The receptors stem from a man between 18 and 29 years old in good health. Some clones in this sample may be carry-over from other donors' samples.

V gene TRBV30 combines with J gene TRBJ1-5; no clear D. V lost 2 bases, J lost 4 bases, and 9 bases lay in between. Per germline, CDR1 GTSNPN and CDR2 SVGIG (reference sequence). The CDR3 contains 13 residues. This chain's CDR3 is CAWSRSPNQPQHF. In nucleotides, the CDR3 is TGTGCCTGGAGTCGCAGCCCGAATCAGCCCCAGCATTTT. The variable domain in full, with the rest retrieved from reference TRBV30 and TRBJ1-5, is SQTIHQWPATLVQPVGSPLSLECTVEGTSNPNLYWYRQAAGRGLQLLFYSVGIGQISSEVPQNLSASRPQDRQFILSSKKLLLSDSGFYLCAWSRSPNQPQHFGDGTRLSIL.

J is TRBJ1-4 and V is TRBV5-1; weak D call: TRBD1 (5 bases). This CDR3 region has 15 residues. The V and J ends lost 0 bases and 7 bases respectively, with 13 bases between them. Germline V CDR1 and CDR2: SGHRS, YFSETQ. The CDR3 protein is CASSLVGGVSEKLFF. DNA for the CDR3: TGCGCCAGCAGCTTGGTAGGAGGGGTCTCTGAAAAACTGTTTTTT.

For the CDR3, the DNA is TGTGCCAGCAGAGAACCGGGACAGGGGGCTAAAAACGAGCAGTACTTC. Amino acid sequence: CASREPGQGAKNEQYF. The V gene is TRBV10-3, the J gene TRBJ2-7; TRBD1 matches at 12 bases. Germline-derived CDR1 and CDR2 are ENHRY and SYGVKD. J gave up 5 bases and V 10 bases, and 15 bases lay outside the gene matches. CDR3 length equals 16 residues.

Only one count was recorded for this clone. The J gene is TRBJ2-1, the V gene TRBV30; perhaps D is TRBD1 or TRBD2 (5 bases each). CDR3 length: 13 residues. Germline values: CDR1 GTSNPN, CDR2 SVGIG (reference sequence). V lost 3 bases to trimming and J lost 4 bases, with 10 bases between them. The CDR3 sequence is CAWRGDGYNEQFF. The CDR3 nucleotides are TGTGCCTGGAGGGGGGACGGATACAATGAGCAGTTCTTC. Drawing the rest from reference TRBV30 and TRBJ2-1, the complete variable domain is SQTIHQWPATLVQPVGSPLSLECTVEGTSNPNLYWYRQAAGRGLQLLFYSVGIGQISSEVPQNLSASRPQDRQFILSSKKLLLSDSGFYLCAWRGDGYNEQFFGPGTRLTVL.

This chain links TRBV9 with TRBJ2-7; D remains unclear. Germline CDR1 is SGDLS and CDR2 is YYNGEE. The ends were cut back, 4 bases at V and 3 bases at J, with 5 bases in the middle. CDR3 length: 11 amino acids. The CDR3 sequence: CASSSDYEQYF. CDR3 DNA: TGTGCCAGCAGCTCGGACTACGAGCAGTACTTC.

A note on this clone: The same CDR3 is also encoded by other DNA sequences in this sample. This CDR3 is CASSSLNQPQHF. The DNA for the CDR3 is TGTGCCAGCAGTTCCCTTAATCAGCCCCAGCATTTT. V usage is TRBV28 and J usage is TRBJ1-5, with D uncertain. The CDR3 has 12 amino acids. The V end lost 4 bases, the J end lost 4 bases, and 5 bases lay between the germline ends. The germline V gene has CDR1 MDHEN and CDR2 SYDVKM.

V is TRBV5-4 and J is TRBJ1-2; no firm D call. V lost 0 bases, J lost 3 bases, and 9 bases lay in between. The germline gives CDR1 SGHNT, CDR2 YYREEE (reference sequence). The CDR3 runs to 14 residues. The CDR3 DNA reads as TGTGCCAGCAGCTTGGAAAACAGATACTATGGCTACACCTTC. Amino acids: CASSLENRYYGYTF.

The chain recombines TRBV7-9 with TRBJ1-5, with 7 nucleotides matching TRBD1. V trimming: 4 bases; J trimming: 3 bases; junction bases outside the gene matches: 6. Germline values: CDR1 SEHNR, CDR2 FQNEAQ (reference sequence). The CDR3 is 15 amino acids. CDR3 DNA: TGTGCCAGCAGCTCCGAGGGGGCCGACAATCAGCCCCAGCATTTT. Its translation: CASSSEGADNQPQHF.

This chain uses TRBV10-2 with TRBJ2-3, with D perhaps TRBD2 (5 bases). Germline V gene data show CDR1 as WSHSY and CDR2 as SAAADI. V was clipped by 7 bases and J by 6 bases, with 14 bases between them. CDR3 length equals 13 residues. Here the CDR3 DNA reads TGCGCCAGCACTTTCGGACTGCCTGATACGCAGTATTTT. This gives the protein CASTFGLPDTQYF.

The CDR3 loop reads CSVAPRLAGEGYEQFF. The CDR3 nucleotides are TGCAGCGTGGCCCCCCGACTAGCGGGAGAGGGCTATGAGCAGTTCTTC. The chain couples TRBV29-1 to TRBJ2-1, with 12 positions matching TRBD2. J gave up 8 bases and V 6 bases, and 14 bases lay outside the gene matches. This CDR3 region has 16 residues. The germline V gene encodes CDR1 SQVTM and CDR2 ANQGSEA.

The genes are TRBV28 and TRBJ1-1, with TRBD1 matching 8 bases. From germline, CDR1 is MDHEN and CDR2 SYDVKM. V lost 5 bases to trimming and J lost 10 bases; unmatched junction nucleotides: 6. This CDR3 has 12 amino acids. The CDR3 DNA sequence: TGTGCCAGCAGTCCCACCGGACAGGGAGCTTTCTTT. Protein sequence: CASSPTGQGAFF. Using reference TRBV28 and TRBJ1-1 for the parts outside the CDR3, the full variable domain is DVKVTQSSRYLVKRTGEKVFLECVQDMDHENMFWYRQDPGLGLRLIYFSYDVKMKEKGDIPEGYSVSREKKERFSLILESASTNQTSMYLCASSPTGQGAFFGQGTRLTVV.

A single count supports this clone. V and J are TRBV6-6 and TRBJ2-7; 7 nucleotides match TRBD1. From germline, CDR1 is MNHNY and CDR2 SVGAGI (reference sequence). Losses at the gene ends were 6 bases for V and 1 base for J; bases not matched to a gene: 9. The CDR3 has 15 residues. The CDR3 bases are TGTGCCAGCAGGCCCAACAGGGGAACATCCTACGAGCAGTACTTC. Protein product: CASRPNRGTSYEQYF.

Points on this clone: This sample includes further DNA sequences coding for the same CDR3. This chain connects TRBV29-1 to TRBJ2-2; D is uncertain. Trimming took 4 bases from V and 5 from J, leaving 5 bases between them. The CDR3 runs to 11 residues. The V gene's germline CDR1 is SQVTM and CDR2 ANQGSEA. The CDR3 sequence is CSVAGTGELFF. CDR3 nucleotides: TGCAGCGTTGCGGGTACCGGGGAGCTGTTTTTT.

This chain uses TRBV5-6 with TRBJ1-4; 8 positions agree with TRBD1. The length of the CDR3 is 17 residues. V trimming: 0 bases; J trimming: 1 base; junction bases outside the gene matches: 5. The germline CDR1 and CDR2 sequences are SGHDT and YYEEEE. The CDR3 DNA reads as TGTGCCAGCAGCTTGGCAGGGGGCTTGGGAACTAATGAAAAACTGTTTTTT. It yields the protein CASSLAGGLGTNEKLFF. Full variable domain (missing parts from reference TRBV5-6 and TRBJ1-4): DAGVTQSPTHLIKTRGQQVTLRCSPKSGHDTVSWYQQALGQGPQFIFQYYEEEERQRGNFPDRFSGHQFPNYSSELNVNALLLGDSALYLCASSLAGGLGTNEKLFFGSGTQLSVL.

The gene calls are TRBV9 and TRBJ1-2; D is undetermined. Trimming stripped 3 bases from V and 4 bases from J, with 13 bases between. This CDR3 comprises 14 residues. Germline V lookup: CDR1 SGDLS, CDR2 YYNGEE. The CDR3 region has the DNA TGTGCCAGCAGCGCGGCGGTCCAAGGCTATGGCTACACCTTC. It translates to CASSAAVQGYGYTF. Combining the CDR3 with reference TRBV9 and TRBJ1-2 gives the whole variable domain DSGVTQTPKHLITATGQRVTLRCSPRSGDLSVYWYQQSLDQGLQFLIQYYNGEERAKGNILERFSAQQFPDLHSELNLSSLELGDSALYFCASSAAVQGYGYTFGSGTRLTVV.

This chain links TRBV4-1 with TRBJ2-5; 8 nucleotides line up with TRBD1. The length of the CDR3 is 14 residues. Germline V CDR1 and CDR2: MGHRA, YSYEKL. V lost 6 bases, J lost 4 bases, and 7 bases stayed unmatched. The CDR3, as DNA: TGCGCCAGCAGTAACCAGGGGGCCGGAGAGACCCAGTACTTC. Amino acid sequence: CASSNQGAGETQYF.

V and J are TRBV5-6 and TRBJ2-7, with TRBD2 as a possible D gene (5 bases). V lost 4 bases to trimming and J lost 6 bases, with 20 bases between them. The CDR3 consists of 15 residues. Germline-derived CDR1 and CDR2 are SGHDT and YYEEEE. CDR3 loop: CASSRGTELGSEQYF. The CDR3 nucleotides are TGTGCCAGCAGCCGGGGAACTGAACTGGGCTCCGAGCAGTACTTC.

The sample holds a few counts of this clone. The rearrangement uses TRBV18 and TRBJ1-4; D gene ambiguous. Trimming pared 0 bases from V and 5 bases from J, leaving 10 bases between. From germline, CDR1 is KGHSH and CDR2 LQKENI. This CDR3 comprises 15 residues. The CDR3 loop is CASSPPGPYNEKLFF. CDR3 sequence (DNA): TGTGCCAGCTCACCACCTGGACCCTACAATGAAAAACTGTTTTTT.

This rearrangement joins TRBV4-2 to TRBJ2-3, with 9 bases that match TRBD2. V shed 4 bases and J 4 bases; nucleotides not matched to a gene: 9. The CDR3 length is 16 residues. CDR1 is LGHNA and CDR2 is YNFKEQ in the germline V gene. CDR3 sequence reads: CASSREILAGADTQYF. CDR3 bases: TGTGCCAGCAGCCGCGAAATACTAGCGGGTGCAGATACGCAGTATTTT.

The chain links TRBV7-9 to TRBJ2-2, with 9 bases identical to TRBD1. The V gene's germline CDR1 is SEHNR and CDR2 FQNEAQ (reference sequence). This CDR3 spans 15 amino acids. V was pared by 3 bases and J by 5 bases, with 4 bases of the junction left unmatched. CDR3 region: CASSLGQGLTGELFF. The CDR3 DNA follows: TGTGCCAGCAGCTTGGGACAGGGCTTGACCGGGGAGCTGTTTTTT. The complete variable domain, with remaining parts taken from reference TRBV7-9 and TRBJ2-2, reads DTGVSQNPRHKITKRGQNVTFRCDPISEHNRLYWYRQTLGQGPEFLTYFQNEAQLEKSRLLSDRFSAERPKGSFSTLEIQRTEQGDSAMYLCASSLGQGLTGELFFGEGSRLTVL.